This T cell receptor (beta chain) came from a study of T cells in Graves' hyperthyroidism and ophthalmopathy. The study enrolled patients aged 18 to 65 with newly diagnosed hyperthyroidism of under 2 months' duration. V was shortened by 4 bases and J by 6 bases, with 7 bases between the two germline ends. Per germline, CDR1 MDHEN and CDR2 SYDVKM. The CDR3 has 13 residues. Authors of the study amplified TCR beta CDR3 regions from RNA transcripts. The primer set for the first-round RT-PCR of the TCR CDR3 was HTBI. TCRdb reprocessed the multiplex PCR reads with MiXCR, giving one entry per CDR3 protein. The table records a few hundred thousand distinct CDR3 sequences, about 14% of them present only once.

This TCR was sampled from a woman in her thirties or forties with Graves' hyperthyroidism that later progressed to Graves' ophthalmopathy. The specimen sequenced was blood. V usage is TRBV28 and J usage is TRBJ1-6; D gene unclear. The CDR3 bases are TGTGCCAGCAGTTCACGTGGTAATTCACCCCTCCACTTT. Its translation is CASSSRGNSPLHF.